The next 14 T cell receptor beta chains were all read from a single sample in a study of blood T cell repertoires in COVID-19 (dated by TCRdb to between 2020 and 2021). Library construction relied on the immunoSEQ multiplex PCR assay. TCRdb retrieved this table from immuneACCESS and kept in-frame rearrangements only. Not all clones are present; in checked studies, unresolved V genes account for under half, and no reason is known for the remainder. A total of more than 150,000 clones appear in this sample, about four fifths of them only once. 9% to 15% of the sample lies in the top ten. The sequenced sample consisted of peripheral blood. These TCRs come from a woman of 80 years or more with COVID-19, enrolled during active disease.

CDR3 amino acids: CASSLDSPRLAGTSYEQYF. The CDR3 nucleotides are TGCGCCAGCAGCTTGGACAGCCCGCGACTAGCGGGAACCTCCTACGAGCAGTACTTC. The rearrangement links TRBV5-1 to TRBJ2-7; 11 bases are a match to TRBD2. This CDR3 contains 19 residues. V trimming: 0 bases; J trimming: 0 bases; junction bases outside the gene matches: 11. Germline CDR1 SGHRS, CDR2 YFSETQ.

The chain employs TRBV5-5 and TRBJ2-1; 10 bases are a match to TRBD2. This CDR3 is built from 15 residues. Per the germline V gene, CDR1 is SGHKS and CDR2 is YYEKEE (reference sequence). With 3 bases clipped from V and 10 bases from J, the junction kept 10 bases outside the gene matches. The CDR3: CASSSLAGAPREQFF. CDR3 DNA sequence: TGTGCCAGCAGCTCTCTAGCGGGAGCCCCCAGGGAGCAGTTCTTC.

DNA for the CDR3: TGTGCCAGCTCACCAGGGACAGGGGGTTTCTACGAGCAGTACTTC. It specifies CASSPGTGGFYEQYF. V usage is TRBV18 and J usage is TRBJ2-7, with 11 bases lining up with TRBD1. Germline assignment: CDR1 KGHSH and CDR2 LQKENI. J was trimmed by 3 bases and V by 2 bases; bases with no gene match: 3. CDR3 size: 15 residues.

The chain employs TRBV12-5 and TRBJ2-1; D is possibly TRBD1 (5 bases). The CDR3 is 13 residues long. V was pared by 7 bases and J by 3 bases, with 10 bases between. Germline V gives CDR1 LGHNT, CDR2 FRNRAP. CDR3 nucleotide sequence: TGTGCTAGTGCAGGGAATAGCTACAATGAGCAGTTCTTC. Protein: CASAGNSYNEQFF.

This chain uses TRBV7-9 with TRBJ2-5; 9 nucleotides align to TRBD2. The CDR3 extends over 15 amino acids. J lost 3 bases, V lost 3 bases, and 5 bases had no gene match. Germline CDR1 SEHNR, CDR2 FQNEAQ (reference sequence). Here the CDR3 DNA reads TGTGCCAGCAGCTTGGACTTAGCGGGAGAAGAGACCCAGTACTTC. Amino acid sequence: CASSLDLAGEETQYF.

This clone was detected once. The V gene is TRBV13, the J gene TRBJ2-7; maybe TRBD2 (5 bases). Looked up from germline, CDR1 is PRHDT and CDR2 is FYEKMQ (reference sequence). This CDR3 is built from 14 residues. V lost 5 bases to trimming and J lost 7 bases, with 18 bases between them. CDR3 DNA: TGTGCCAGCAGCACCCGGACTGGCATGTTGGAGCAGTACTTC. It translates to CASSTRTGMLEQYF. Filled out from reference TRBV13 and TRBJ2-7, the complete variable domain reads AAGVIQSPRHLIKEKRETATLKCYPIPRHDTVYWYQQGPGQDPQFLISFYEKMQSDKGSIPDRFSAQQFSDYHSELNMSSLELGDSALYFCASSTRTGMLEQYFGPGTRLTVT.

V gene TRBV19 combines with J gene TRBJ2-1, with 7 bases identical to TRBD1. This CDR3 has 14 residues. The germline V gene has CDR1 LNHDA and CDR2 SQIVND (reference sequence). The junction had 5 bases not matched to a gene; V was cut back by 4 bases and J by 5 bases. The CDR3: CASSTQGLDNEQFF. DNA for the CDR3: TGTGCCAGTAGTACACAGGGGTTGGACAATGAGCAGTTCTTC.

V and J are TRBV6-5 and TRBJ2-1; 7 bases map to TRBD2. This CDR3 is built from 16 residues. Germline loops: CDR1 MNHEY, CDR2 SVGAGI. Unmatched junction bases numbered 8, after V lost 4 bases and J lost 2 bases. The CDR3 DNA is TGTGCCAGCAGTTTCGCTAGCGGAGCCGCCTACAATGAGCAGTTCTTC. Its protein is CASSFASGAAYNEQFF.

This chain connects TRBV19 to TRBJ2-5, with a weak D call TRBD1 (6 bases). Germline V CDR1 and CDR2: LNHDA, SQIVND (reference sequence). V lost 2 bases to trimming and J lost 4 bases, with 17 bases between them. The CDR3 totals 16 residues. CDR3 amino acids: CASSIWGQGGLETQYF. The CDR3 nucleotides read TGTGCCAGTAGTATATGGGGCCAAGGGGGATTAGAGACCCAGTACTTC.

The chain employs TRBV6-6 and TRBJ1-1; D remains unclear. There are 13 residues in the CDR3. Trimming left V 4 bases short and J 8 bases short, with 14 bases between. Germline V gene lookup returns CDR1 MNHNY and CDR2 SVGAGI (reference sequence). CDR3 loop: CASSFPRGQEAFF. The CDR3 DNA reads TGTGCCAGCAGTTTCCCTCGAGGGCAAGAAGCTTTCTTT.

The chain has TRBV3-1 (or the pseudogene TRBV3-2) and TRBJ2-5, with 9 bases identical to TRBD2. Germline values: CDR1 LGHDT, CDR2 YNNKEL (reference sequence). The CDR3 loop spans 15 amino acids. V shed 4 bases and J 5 bases; nucleotides not matched to a gene: 8. The CDR3 region is CASSLPAGGGETQYF. CDR3 coding DNA: TGTGCCAGCAGCCTTCCAGCGGGGGGAGGTGAGACCCAGTACTTC.

This chain connects TRBV5-1 to TRBJ2-5; weak D call: TRBD2 (5 bases). This CDR3 is 13 amino acids long. CDR1 and CDR2 from the germline V gene are SGHRS and YFSETQ. V was cut by 4 bases and J by 7 bases, with 14 bases left in between. CDR3 coding DNA: TGCGCCAGCAGCCTTCGGTTAGAGGGGACCCAGTACTTC. Translation gives CASSLRLEGTQYF.

This chain's CDR3 is CASTPGGRYNSPLHF. The CDR3 DNA sequence: TGTGCCAGCACCCCGGGAGGGCGGTATAATTCACCCCTCCACTTT. The chain has TRBV28 and TRBJ1-6; the D is unclear. CDR1 and CDR2 (germline): MDHEN, SYDVKM. Deletions cut 7 bases from V and 4 bases from J, with 14 bases between. CDR3 length equals 15 residues.

This clone has only one observation. The V call is TRBV2, the J call TRBJ1-5; weak D call: TRBD1 (5 bases). The CDR3 covers 14 residues. CDR1 is SNHLY, CDR2 FYNNEI, per germline. V lost 1 base, J lost 5 bases, and 9 bases lay in between. CDR3 loop: CASSEGQGYQPQHF. The DNA of the CDR3 is TGTGCCAGCAGTGAAGGGCAGGGCTATCAGCCCCAGCATTTT.